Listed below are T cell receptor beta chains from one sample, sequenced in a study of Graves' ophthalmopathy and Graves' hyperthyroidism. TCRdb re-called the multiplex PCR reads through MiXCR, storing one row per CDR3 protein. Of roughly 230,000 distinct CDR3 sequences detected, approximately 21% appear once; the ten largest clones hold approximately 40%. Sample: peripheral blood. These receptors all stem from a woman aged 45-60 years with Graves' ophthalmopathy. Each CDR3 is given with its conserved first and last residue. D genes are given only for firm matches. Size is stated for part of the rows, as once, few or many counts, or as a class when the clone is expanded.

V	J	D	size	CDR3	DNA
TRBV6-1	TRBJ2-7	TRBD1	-	CASGGQGQYEQYF	TGTGCCAGCGGGGGACAGGGGCAATACGAGCAGTACTTC
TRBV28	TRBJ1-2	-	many	CASRFDRANYGYTF	TGTGCCAGCAGGTTTGACAGAGCTAACTATGGCTACACCTTC
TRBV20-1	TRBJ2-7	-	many	CSARRGRNYEQYF	TGCAGTGCTAGGCGGGGGCGGAACTACGAGCAGTACTTC
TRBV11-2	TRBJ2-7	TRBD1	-	CASSLLAGGVGGEQYF	TGTGCCAGCAGCTTATTGGCAGGGGGCGTAGGAGGCGAGCAGTACTTC
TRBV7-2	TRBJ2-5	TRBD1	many	CASSSTGQGGETQYF	TGTGCCAGCAGTTCAACCGGACAGGGCGGCGAGACCCAGTACTTC
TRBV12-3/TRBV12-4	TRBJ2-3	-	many	CASSLFSTDTQYF	TGTGCCAGCAGTTTGTTCAGCACAGATACGCAGTATTTT
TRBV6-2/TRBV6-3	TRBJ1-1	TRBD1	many	CASNPRPGTGVGSTEAFF	TGTGCCAGCAATCCGAGACCCGGGACAGGGGTAGGAAGTACTGAAGCTTTCTTT
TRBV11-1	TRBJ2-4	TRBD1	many	CASSFSGTGSIAKNIQYF	TGTGCCAGCAGCTTCTCCGGGACAGGGTCTATAGCCAAAAACATTCAGTACTTC
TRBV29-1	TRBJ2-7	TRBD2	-	CSVEDLAESSYEQYF	TGCAGCGTTGAAGATCTAGCGGAAAGCTCCTACGAGCAGTACTTC
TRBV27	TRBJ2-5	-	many	CASMLVGTQYF	TGTGCCAGCATGCTGGTCGGGACCCAGTACTTC
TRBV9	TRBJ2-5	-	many	CASSVASAQETQYF	TGTGCCAGCAGCGTAGCGTCAGCTCAAGAGACCCAGTACTTC
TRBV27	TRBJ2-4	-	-	CASSLSNTAAHIQYF	TGTGCCAGCAGTTTATCGAACACAGCCGCCCATATTCAGTACTTC
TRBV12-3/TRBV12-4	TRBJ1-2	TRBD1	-	CASSDTPGQGRGYTF	TGTGCCAGCAGTGATACTCCGGGACAGGGACGGGGCTACACCTTC
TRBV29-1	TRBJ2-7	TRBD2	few	CSVEGTSGSSYEQYF	TGCAGCGTTGAGGGGACTAGCGGGAGTTCCTACGAGCAGTACTTC
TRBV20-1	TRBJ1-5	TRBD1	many	CSARAPGQGMQPQHF	TGCAGTGCTAGAGCTCCGGGACAGGGGATGCAGCCCCAGCATTTT
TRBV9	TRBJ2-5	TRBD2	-	CASSAGGLAGGQETQYF	TGTGCCAGCAGCGCTGGAGGACTAGCGGGAGGGCAAGAGACCCAGTACTTC
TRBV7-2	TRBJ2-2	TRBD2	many	CASSVGLGGTGELFF	TGTGCCAGCAGCGTGGGACTAGGCGGGACCGGGGAGCTGTTTTTT
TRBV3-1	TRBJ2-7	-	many	CASSPTRGSGEQYF	TGTGCCAGCAGCCCAACTAGAGGTAGCGGCGAGCAGTACTTC
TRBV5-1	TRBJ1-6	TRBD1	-	CASRMDRVGSPLHF	TGCGCCAGCAGAATGGACAGGGTTGGCTCACCCCTCCACTTT
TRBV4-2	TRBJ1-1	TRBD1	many	CASSQVGQGYAEAFF	TGTGCCAGCAGCCAAGTCGGACAGGGGTACGCTGAAGCTTTCTTT
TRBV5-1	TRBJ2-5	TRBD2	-	CASSPGVGRPNQETQYF	TGCGCCAGCAGCCCGGGGGTCGGGAGGCCCAACCAAGAGACCCAGTACTTC
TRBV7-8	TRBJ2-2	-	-	CASSFRTMNTGELFF	TGTGCCAGCAGCTTCAGGACAATGAACACCGGGGAGCTGTTTTTT
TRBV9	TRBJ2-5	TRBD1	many	CASSVAGTGQETQYF	TGTGCCAGCAGCGTAGCCGGGACAGGGCAGGAGACCCAGTACTTC
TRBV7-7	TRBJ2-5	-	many	CASSLASRGGGETQYF	TGTGCTAGCAGCTTAGCGAGCAGGGGAGGTGGGGAGACCCAGTACTTC
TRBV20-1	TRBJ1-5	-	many	CSARSGINQPQHF	TGCAGTGCTAGGAGTGGAATCAATCAGCCCCAGCATTTT
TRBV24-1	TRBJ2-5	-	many	CATSEQLQETQYF	TGTGCCACCAGCGAACAGCTTCAAGAGACCCAGTACTTC
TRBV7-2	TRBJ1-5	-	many	CASSQGVGNQPQHF	TGTGCCAGCAGCCAAGGAGTGGGCAATCAGCCCCAGCATTTT
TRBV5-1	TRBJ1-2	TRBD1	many	CASSQDGTGHGYTF	TGCGCCAGCAGCCAGGACGGGACAGGGCATGGCTACACCTTC
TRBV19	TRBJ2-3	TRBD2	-	CASSQPSGKLTDTQYF	TGTGCCAGTAGCCAACCTAGCGGGAAACTCACAGATACGCAGTATTTT
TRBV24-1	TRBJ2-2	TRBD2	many	CATSDFSGMPGELFF	TGTGCCACCAGTGATTTCAGCGGGATGCCCGGGGAGCTGTTTTTT
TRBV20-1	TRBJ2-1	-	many	CSAPTGVHNEQFF	TGCAGTGCCCCGACTGGGGTCCACAATGAGCAGTTCTTC
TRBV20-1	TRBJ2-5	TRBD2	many	CSAGGLAGAGDQETQYF	TGCAGTGCCGGGGGACTAGCGGGAGCGGGAGACCAAGAGACCCAGTACTTC
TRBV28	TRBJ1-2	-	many	CASSRGRGGYTF	TGTGCCAGCTCCCGAGGGCGGGGTGGCTACACCTTC
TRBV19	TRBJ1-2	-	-	CASSSSGTAPFYGYTF	TGTGCCAGTAGTTCCTCCGGGACCGCCCCTTTCTATGGCTACACCTTC
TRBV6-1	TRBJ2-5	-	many	CATWQGEETQYF	TGTGCCACCTGGCAGGGAGAAGAGACCCAGTACTTC
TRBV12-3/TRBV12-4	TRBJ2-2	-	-	CASSFWIANTGELFF	TGTGCCAGCAGTTTTTGGATCGCGAACACCGGGGAGCTGTTTTTT
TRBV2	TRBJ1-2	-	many	CASSERDNYGYTF	TGTGCCAGCAGTGAACGAGACAACTATGGCTACACCTTC
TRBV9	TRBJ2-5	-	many	CASSVDVGTQYF	TGTGCCAGCAGCGTTGACGTCGGGACCCAGTACTTC
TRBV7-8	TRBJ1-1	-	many	CASSLEQLNTEAFF	TGTGCCAGCAGCTTAGAACAACTGAACACTGAAGCTTTCTTT
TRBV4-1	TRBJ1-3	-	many	CASSHSQGTGNTIYF	TGCGCCAGCAGCCACTCACAGGGCACTGGAAACACCATATATTTT
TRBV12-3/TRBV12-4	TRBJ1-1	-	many	CASSLVGGWAFF	TGTGCCAGCAGCCTAGTTGGGGGGTGGGCTTTCTTT
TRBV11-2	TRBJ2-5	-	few	CASSAELVETQYF	TGTGCCAGCAGCGCAGAGCTAGTAGAGACCCAGTACTTC
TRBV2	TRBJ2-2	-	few	CASSVRQWNTGELFF	TGTGCCAGCAGTGTTCGGCAGTGGAACACCGGGGAGCTGTTTTTT
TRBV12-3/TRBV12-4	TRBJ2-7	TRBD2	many	CASSESSGWPHYEQYF	TGTGCCAGCAGTGAATCTAGCGGGTGGCCCCACTACGAGCAGTACTTC
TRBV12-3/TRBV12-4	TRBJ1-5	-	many	CASSWGWRENQPQHF	TGTGCCAGCAGTTGGGGGTGGCGGGAGAATCAGCCCCAGCATTTT
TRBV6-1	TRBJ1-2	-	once	CASSGGHSLGYGYTF	TGTGCCAGCAGTGGTGGTCACTCCCTGGGCTATGGCTACACCTTC
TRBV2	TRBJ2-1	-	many	CASSELGSSYNEQFF	TGTGCCAGCAGTGAACTCGGCAGCTCCTACAATGAGCAGTTCTTC
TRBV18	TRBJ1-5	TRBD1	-	CASSNRGSNQPQHF	TGTGCCAGCTCGAACAGGGGGAGCAATCAGCCCCAGCATTTT
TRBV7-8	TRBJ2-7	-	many	CASSFGGASSYEQYF	TGTGCCAGCAGCTTCGGCGGGGCCTCCTCCTACGAGCAGTACTTC
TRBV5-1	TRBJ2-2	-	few	CASKEYLGNTGELFF	TGCGCCAGCAAAGAGTACCTAGGGAACACCGGGGAGCTGTTTTTT
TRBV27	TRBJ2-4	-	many	CASSLSAGYVAKNIQYF	TGTGCCAGCAGTTTATCGGCGGGGTATGTGGCCAAAAACATTCAGTACTTC
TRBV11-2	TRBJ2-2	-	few	CASSLVRGANTGELFF	TGTGCCAGCAGCTTAGTTCGGGGAGCGAACACCGGGGAGCTGTTTTTT
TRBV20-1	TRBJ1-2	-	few	CSAFSGTGIGGSWGYSF	TGCAGTGCTTTTTCCGGAACCGGGATAGGAGGGTCTTGGGGCTACAGCTTC
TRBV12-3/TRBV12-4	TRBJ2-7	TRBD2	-	CASSFGGLASEQYF	TGTGCCAGCAGTTTTGGGGGACTAGCGAGTGAGCAGTACTTC